What follows are 27 T cell receptor beta chains derived from one specimen sequenced in a study of OX40 agonist ivuxolimab in advanced cancers. Data came from immunoSEQ multiplex PCR; TCRdb stores just in-frame clones and leaves some out. The sample lists roughly 79,000 clones; 85% to 95% were seen once. This specimen consisted of CD4+ or CD8+ T cells sorted from blood, obtained in a trial of the OX40 agonist ivuxolimab. Receptors originate from an adult with an advanced solid tumor such as melanoma, head and neck, liver or kidney cancer.

V and J are TRBV4-3 and TRBJ2-1; tentative D call: TRBD2 (5 bases). Trimming left V 0 bases short and J 6 bases short, with 18 bases between. Germline V gene sequence: CDR1 LGHNA, CDR2 YSLEER. The CDR3 runs 17 residues. As DNA, the CDR3 is TGCGCCAGCAGCCAAGATTTGAATAGCGAGGCCCCCAATGAGCAGTTCTTC. Amino acids: CASSQDLNSEAPNEQFF.

The chain combines TRBV14 with TRBJ2-7; 12 bases are a match to TRBD1. This CDR3 is built from 17 residues. Trimming at V came to 1 base and at J to 6 bases, leaving 10 bases not matched to a gene. Germline values: CDR1 SGHDN, CDR2 FVKESK. CDR3 coding DNA: TGTGCCAGCAGCCAAGCCCGGGACAGGGGGCGGGCGGGCGAGCAGTACTTC. This codes for CASSQARDRGRAGEQYF.

This clone was observed a handful of times. The rearrangement uses TRBV30 and TRBJ1-1; D gene ambiguous. V lost 3 bases and J 1 base, leaving 6 bases between the germline ends. CDR1 is GTSNPN, CDR2 SVGIG, per germline (reference sequence). The CDR3 has 12 amino acids. CDR3 nucleotides: TGTGCCTGGAGGGAAGGGAACACTGAAGCTTTCTTT. Translating gives CAWREGNTEAFF.

The chain uses TRBV19 and TRBJ1-5, with D hard to call. The V gene lost 1 base and the J gene lost 0 bases, with 7 bases spanning the gap. The CDR3 loop spans 15 amino acids. Germline loops: CDR1 LNHDA, CDR2 SQIVND (reference sequence). CDR3 sequence (DNA): TGTGCCAGTAGTATAGGGCAGTATAGCAATCAGCCCCAGCATTTT. This translates into CASSIGQYSNQPQHF. Using reference TRBV19 and TRBJ1-5 for the parts outside the CDR3, the full variable domain is DGGITQSPKYLFRKEGQNVTLSCEQNLNHDAMYWYRQDPGQGLRLIYYSQIVNDFQKGDIAEGYSVSREKKESFPLTVTSAQKNPTAFYLCASSIGQYSNQPQHFGDGTRLSIL.

The V call is TRBV15, the J call TRBJ1-5; TRBD1 might be the D (5 bases). CDR1 is LNHNV and CDR2 is YYDKDF in the germline V gene (reference sequence). The CDR3 runs 15 residues. V gave up 0 bases and J gave up 4 bases, with 10 bases separating them. Here the CDR3 reads CATSRDGTANQPQHF. The DNA of the CDR3 is TGTGCCACCAGCAGAGATGGGACGGCTAATCAGCCCCAGCATTTT.

The V and J genes are TRBV27 and TRBJ1-1; D ambiguous. This CDR3 contains 14 residues. Trimming took 4 bases from V and 6 from J, leaving 15 bases between them. CDR1 and CDR2 (germline): MNHEY, SMNVEV (reference sequence). The CDR3 DNA reads TGTGCCAGCAGTTCCCTCGGGCTGCACGCTGAAGCTTTCTTT. Translated, it gives CASSSLGLHAEAFF.

The rearrangement joins TRBV19 to TRBJ2-5; TRBD2 aligns across 10 bases. Germline CDR1 reads LNHDA; CDR2 reads SQIVND (reference sequence). J lost 2 bases, V lost 6 bases, and 9 bases had no gene match. CDR3 length: 16 residues. CDR3 residues: CASRLAGGTFQETQYF. The CDR3, as DNA: TGTGCCAGTAGGTTAGCGGGGGGCACCTTTCAAGAGACCCAGTACTTC.

The chain links TRBV23-1 to TRBJ1-4; TRBD1 might be the D (6 bases). TRBV23-1 is an ORF, and what it does is uncertain. CDR3 length: 13 amino acids. V was shortened by 5 bases and J by 8 bases, with 12 bases between the two germline ends. DNA for the CDR3: TGCGCCAGCAGTGCACAGGGTGGCGAAAAACTGTTTTTT. Amino acid sequence: CASSAQGGEKLFF.

Details on this clone: This same CDR3 is encoded by further DNA sequences in the sample. The chain joins TRBV9 to TRBJ2-5, with TRBD2 identical over 7 bases. The CDR3 length is 14 residues. V gave up 3 bases and J gave up 1 base; unmatched junction bases: 3. The V gene's germline CDR1 is SGDLS and CDR2 YYNGEE. CDR3 residues: CASSASGGQETQYF. CDR3 sequence (DNA): TGTGCCAGCAGCGCATCGGGGGGCCAAGAGACCCAGTACTTC.

The V call is TRBV11-2, the J call TRBJ2-3; D gene ambiguous. The CDR3 spans 16 residues. Deletions cut 0 bases from V and 2 bases from J, with 12 bases between. Germline-derived CDR1 and CDR2 are SGHAT and FQNNGV. DNA of the CDR3: TGTGCCAGCAGCTTAGAGGCATGGGCGACCACAGATACGCAGTATTTT. Encoded protein: CASSLEAWATTDTQYF.

The J gene is TRBJ2-7, the V gene TRBV27; TRBD1 matches 7 bases. Germline lookup yields CDR1 MNHEY and CDR2 SMNVEV (reference sequence). The CDR3 spans 14 residues. J gave up 4 bases and V 0 bases, and 3 bases lay outside the gene matches. CDR3 DNA sequence: TGTGCCAGCAGTTTATCACAGGGGATATACGAGCAGTACTTC. Translation gives CASSLSQGIYEQYF.

V and J are TRBV7-9 and TRBJ1-2; 9 bases match TRBD1. CDR1 SEHNR and CDR2 FQNEAQ come from the germline V gene (reference sequence). This CDR3 is built from 13 residues. V gave up 3 bases and J gave up 7 bases; unmatched junction bases: 3. The CDR3 here is CASSLGDRVGYTF. The CDR3 coding sequence is TGTGCCAGCAGCTTGGGGGACAGGGTTGGCTACACCTTC.

The V and J genes are TRBV6-4 and TRBJ2-2; D remains unclear. In germline, CDR1 is MRHNA, CDR2 SNTAGT. The length of the CDR3 is 14 residues. V lost 0 bases and J lost 8, with 10 bases in between. The CDR3 is CASSDSEWAGELFF. CDR3 in DNA: TGTGCCAGCAGTGACTCCGAGTGGGCTGGGGAGCTGTTTTTT.

This chain connects TRBV9 to TRBJ1-5; D gene unclear. CDR3 length equals 14 residues. Looked up from germline, CDR1 is SGDLS and CDR2 is YYNGEE. V was shortened by 3 bases and J by 2 bases, with 9 bases between the two germline ends. The CDR3 sequence: CASSAAGGNQPQHF. The CDR3 nucleotides read TGTGCCAGCAGCGCCGCCGGGGGCAATCAGCCCCAGCATTTT.

The gene calls are TRBV4-1 and TRBJ2-7; 9 bases match TRBD2. V lost 3 bases and J lost 0; bases outside the gene matches: 3. The germline V gene has CDR1 MGHRA and CDR2 YSYEKL. This CDR3 has 15 amino acids. The CDR3 bases are TGCGCCAGCAGCCAGAGCGGGGGGCCCTCCTACGAGCAGTACTTC. Its translation is CASSQSGGPSYEQYF.

This chain connects TRBV11-2 to TRBJ2-7; maybe TRBD1 (5 bases). Trimming cost V 6 bases and J 5 bases, with 14 bases left between them. Germline CDR1 SGHAT, CDR2 FQNNGV. The CDR3 consists of 13 residues. The CDR3 DNA is TGTGCCAGCAGTCGCCGACAGACCGACGAGCAGTACTTC. Translation gives CASSRRQTDEQYF. The full variable domain, completed using reference TRBV11-2 and TRBJ2-7, is EAGVAQSPRYKIIEKRQSVAFWCNPISGHATLYWYQQILGQGPKLLIQFQNNGVVDDSQLPKDRFSAERLKGVDSTLKIQPAKLEDSAVYLCASSRRQTDEQYFGPGTRLTVT.

The chain employs TRBV18 and TRBJ1-6; D perhaps matches TRBD1 (6 bases). Per the germline V gene, CDR1 is KGHSH and CDR2 is LQKENI. The CDR3 totals 17 residues. Trimming pared 0 bases from V and 4 bases from J, leaving 13 bases between. In DNA, the CDR3 is TGTGCCAGCTCACCACCGGGGGGCACAGGGTATAATTCACCCCTCCACTTT. Its translation is CASSPPGGTGYNSPLHF. The entire variable domain, with the rest obtained from reference TRBV18 and TRBJ1-6, is as follows: NAGVMQNPRHLVRRRGQEARLRCSPMKGHSHVYWYRQLPEEGLKFMVYLQKENIIDESGMPKERFSAEFPKEGPSILRIQQVVRGDSAAYFCASSPPGGTGYNSPLHFGNGTRLTVT.

The chain carries TRBV11-1 and TRBJ2-7, with TRBD2 matching 13 bases. Trimming removed 5 bases from V and 0 bases from J; junction bases left unmatched: 13. The germline V gene encodes CDR1 SGHAT and CDR2 FQDESV (reference sequence). CDR3 length: 19 amino acids. The CDR3, as DNA: TGTGCCAGCAGCACCCTCCCAACTAGCGGGGGGGCTATCTCCTACGAGCAGTACTTC. This encodes CASSTLPTSGGAISYEQYF.

The chain is built from TRBV27 and TRBJ1-4, with D possibly TRBD1 on 6 matching bases. V was clipped by 0 bases and J by 2 bases, with 13 bases between them. Germline values: CDR1 MNHEY, CDR2 SMNVEV (reference sequence). The CDR3 has 17 residues. In DNA, the CDR3 is TGTGCCAGCAGTTTATCCCAGGGGCAGTGGACTAATGAAAAACTGTTTTTT. This encodes CASSLSQGQWTNEKLFF.

The chain couples TRBV19 to TRBJ1-2; 8 positions match TRBD1. The CDR3 is 16 amino acids. Germline V gene lookup returns CDR1 LNHDA and CDR2 SQIVND (reference sequence). Germline trimming cut 0 bases from V and 6 bases from J; bases unmatched to any gene: 9. The CDR3 DNA reads TGTGCCAGTAGTATAGATCGGGCAGGGGGCGCCGATGGCTACACCTTC. Translated: CASSIDRAGGADGYTF.

V usage is TRBV9 and J usage is TRBJ2-5; 8 bases align to TRBD1. Judging by the DNA end, TRBJ2-7 fits better; the J call may be wrong. CDR1 is SGDLS and CDR2 is YYNGEE in the germline V gene. CDR3 size: 15 residues. This chain's CDR3 is CASSTQQGGRDEQYF. The CDR3 DNA follows: TGTGCCAGCAGCACCCAACAGGGGGGTCGAGACGAGCAGTACTTC.

CDR3 nucleotide sequence: TGTGCCAGCAGTTTAGTCAGTACCTACAATGAGCAGTTCTTC. This encodes CASSLVSTYNEQFF. This sequence joins TRBV27 and TRBJ2-1; no definite D call. V was cut by 2 bases and J by 2 bases, with 7 bases left in between. In germline, CDR1 is MNHEY, CDR2 SMNVEV (reference sequence). This CDR3 region has 14 residues.

The chain joins TRBV4-1 to TRBJ1-1; D remains unclear. The CDR3 runs to 14 residues. Trimming cost V 6 bases and J 2 bases, with 13 bases left between them. Germline V gives CDR1 MGHRA, CDR2 YSYEKL. The CDR3 is CASSPVVGNTEAFF. CDR3 coding DNA: TGCGCCAGCAGTCCAGTAGTAGGCAACACTGAAGCTTTCTTT.

This clone has only one observation. Here the CDR3 DNA reads TGTGCCAGCAGCGGACACGTCTCTGGAAACACCATATATTTT. Encoded protein: CASSGHVSGNTIYF. This chain joins TRBV7-6 and TRBJ1-3, with a weak D call TRBD1 (5 bases). Trimming took 5 bases from V and 0 from J, leaving 8 bases between them. Germline CDR1 SGHVS, CDR2 FNYEAQ. This CDR3 has 14 amino acids.

The chain combines TRBV6-6 with TRBJ2-7; D gene unclear. Germline V gene lookup returns CDR1 MNHNY and CDR2 SVGAGI (reference sequence). This CDR3 spans 14 amino acids. V lost 0 bases and J lost 2, with 8 bases in between. CDR3 DNA: TGTGCCAGCAGTTACTCGAACGGCCCCTACGAGCAGTACTTC. This gives the protein CASSYSNGPYEQYF.

The V and J genes are TRBV1 and TRBJ2-1; the table's D call of TRBD2 was not tested on the DNA. TRBV1 is shown as a pseudogene. The CDR3 totals 19 residues. CDR3 DNA sequence: TGCACCAGCTGCAGGGAAGTGGGACTAGCGGGGGGTTTGTACAATGAGCAGTTCTTC. This codes for CTSCREVGLAGGLYNEQFF.

The genes are TRBV25-1 and TRBJ1-6; unclear D gene. V dropped 7 bases and J dropped 11 bases, with 9 bases sitting between them. Germline V CDR1 and CDR2: MGHDK, SYGVNS. CDR3 size: 11 residues. CDR3 DNA sequence: TGTGCCAGCACCCCTAGAGCACCCCTCCACTTT. Its protein is CASTPRAPLHF.